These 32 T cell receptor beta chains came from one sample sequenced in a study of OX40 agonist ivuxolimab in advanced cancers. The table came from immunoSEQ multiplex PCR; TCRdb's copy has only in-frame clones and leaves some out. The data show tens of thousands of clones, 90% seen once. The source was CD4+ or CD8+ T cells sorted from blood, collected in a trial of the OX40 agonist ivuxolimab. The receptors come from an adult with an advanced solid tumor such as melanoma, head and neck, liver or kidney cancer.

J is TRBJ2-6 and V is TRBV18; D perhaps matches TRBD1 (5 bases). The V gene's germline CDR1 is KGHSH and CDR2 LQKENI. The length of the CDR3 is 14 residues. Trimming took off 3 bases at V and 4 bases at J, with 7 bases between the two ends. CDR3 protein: CASSPDRGANVLTF. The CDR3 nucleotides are TGTGCCAGCTCACCCGACAGAGGGGCCAACGTCCTGACTTTC.

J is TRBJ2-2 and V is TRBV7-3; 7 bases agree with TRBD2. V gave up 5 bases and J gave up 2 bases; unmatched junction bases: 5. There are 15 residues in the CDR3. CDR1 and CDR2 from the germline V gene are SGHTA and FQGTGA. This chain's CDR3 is CASSREAGNTGELFF. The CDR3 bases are TGTGCCAGCAGCCGAGAAGCGGGAAACACCGGGGAGCTGTTTTTT. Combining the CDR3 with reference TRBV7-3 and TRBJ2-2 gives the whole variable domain GAGVSQTPSNKVTEKGKYVELRCDPISGHTALYWYRQSLGQGPEFLIYFQGTGAADDSGLPNDRFFAVRPEGSVSTLKIQRTERGDSAVYLCASSREAGNTGELFFGEGSRLTVL.

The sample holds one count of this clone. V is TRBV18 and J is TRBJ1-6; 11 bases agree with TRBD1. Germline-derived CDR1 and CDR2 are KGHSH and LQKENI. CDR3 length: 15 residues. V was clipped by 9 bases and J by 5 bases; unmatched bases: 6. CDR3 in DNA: TGTGCCAGTAGACCGGGACAGGGGGATAATTCACCCCTCCACTTT. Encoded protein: CASRPGQGDNSPLHF.

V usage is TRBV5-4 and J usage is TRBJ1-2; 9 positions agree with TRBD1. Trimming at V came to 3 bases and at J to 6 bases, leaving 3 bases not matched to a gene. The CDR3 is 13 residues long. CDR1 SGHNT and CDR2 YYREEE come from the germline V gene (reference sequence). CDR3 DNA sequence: TGTGCCAGCAGCTCTTGGACAGGGGATGGCTACACCTTC. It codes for CASSSWTGDGYTF.

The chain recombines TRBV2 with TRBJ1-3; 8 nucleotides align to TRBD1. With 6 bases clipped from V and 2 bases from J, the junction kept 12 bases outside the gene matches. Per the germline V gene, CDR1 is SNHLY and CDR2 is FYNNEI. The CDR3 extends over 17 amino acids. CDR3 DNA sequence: TGTGCCAGCAGAGTTGATCCGCAGGGGGCTACTGGAAACACCATATATTTT. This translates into CASRVDPQGATGNTIYF.

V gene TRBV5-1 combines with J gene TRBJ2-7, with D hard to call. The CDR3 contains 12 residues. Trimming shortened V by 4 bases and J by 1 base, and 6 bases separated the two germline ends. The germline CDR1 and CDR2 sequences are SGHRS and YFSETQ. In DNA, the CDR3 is TGCGCCAGCAGCCAACCGTCCTACGAGCAGTACTTC. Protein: CASSQPSYEQYF.

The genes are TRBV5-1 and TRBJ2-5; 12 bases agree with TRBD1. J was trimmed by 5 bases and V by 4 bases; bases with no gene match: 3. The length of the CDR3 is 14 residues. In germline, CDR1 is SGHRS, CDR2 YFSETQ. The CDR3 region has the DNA TGCGCCAGCAGCCGGGACAGGGGGCGGGAGACCCAGTACTTC. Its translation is CASSRDRGRETQYF.

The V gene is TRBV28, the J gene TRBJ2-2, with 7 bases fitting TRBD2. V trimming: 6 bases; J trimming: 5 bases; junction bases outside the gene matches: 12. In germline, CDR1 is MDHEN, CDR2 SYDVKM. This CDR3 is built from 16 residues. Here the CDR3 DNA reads TGTGCCAGCAGACTCCCGGGGGGAGCGGGAACCGGGGAGCTGTTTTTT. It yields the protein CASRLPGGAGTGELFF.

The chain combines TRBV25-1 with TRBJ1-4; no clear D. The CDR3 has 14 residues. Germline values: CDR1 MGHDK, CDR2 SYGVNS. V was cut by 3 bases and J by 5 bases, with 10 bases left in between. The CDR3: CASSDSLGNEKLFF. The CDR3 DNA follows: TGTGCCAGCAGTGACTCCTTAGGCAATGAAAAACTGTTTTTT.

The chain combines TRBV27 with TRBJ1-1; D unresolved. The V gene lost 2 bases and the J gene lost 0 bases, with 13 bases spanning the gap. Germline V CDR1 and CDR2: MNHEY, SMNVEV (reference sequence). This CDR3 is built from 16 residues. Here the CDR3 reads CASSLPPGNMNTEAFF. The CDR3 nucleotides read TGTGCCAGCAGTTTACCCCCGGGAAACATGAACACTGAAGCTTTCTTT.

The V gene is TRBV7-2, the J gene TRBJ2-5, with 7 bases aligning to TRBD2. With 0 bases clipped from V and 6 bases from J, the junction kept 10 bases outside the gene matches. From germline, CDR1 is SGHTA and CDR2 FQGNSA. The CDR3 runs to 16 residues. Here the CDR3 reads CASSLALGGSIKTQYF. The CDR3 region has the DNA TGTGCCAGCAGCTTAGCGTTGGGCGGGAGCATAAAGACCCAGTACTTC.

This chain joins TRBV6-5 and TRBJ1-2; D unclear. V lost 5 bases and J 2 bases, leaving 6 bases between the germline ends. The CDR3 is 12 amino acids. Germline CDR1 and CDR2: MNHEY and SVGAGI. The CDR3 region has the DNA TGTGCCAGCAGTCAGTCAAACTATGGCTACACCTTC. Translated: CASSQSNYGYTF.

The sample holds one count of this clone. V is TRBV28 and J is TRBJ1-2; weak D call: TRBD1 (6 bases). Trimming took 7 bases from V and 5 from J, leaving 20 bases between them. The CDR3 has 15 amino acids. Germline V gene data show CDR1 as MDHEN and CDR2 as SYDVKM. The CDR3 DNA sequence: TGTGCCAGCACCCCCCGGGGGCCGCTGCCATATGGCTACACCTTC. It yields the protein CASTPRGPLPYGYTF.

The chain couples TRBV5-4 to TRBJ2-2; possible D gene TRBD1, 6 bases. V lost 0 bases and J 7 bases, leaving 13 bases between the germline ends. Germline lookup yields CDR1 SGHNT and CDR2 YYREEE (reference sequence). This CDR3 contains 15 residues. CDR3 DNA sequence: TGTGCCAGCAGCTTGGTGGCCCTAGGGGGCGGGGAGCTGTTTTTT. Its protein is CASSLVALGGGELFF.

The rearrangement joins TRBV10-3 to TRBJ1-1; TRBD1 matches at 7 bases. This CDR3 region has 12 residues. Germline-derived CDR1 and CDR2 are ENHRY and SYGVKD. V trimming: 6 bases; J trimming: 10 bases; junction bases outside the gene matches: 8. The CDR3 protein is CAISTTGELAFF. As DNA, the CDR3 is TGTGCCATCAGCACTACAGGGGAGCTAGCTTTCTTT.

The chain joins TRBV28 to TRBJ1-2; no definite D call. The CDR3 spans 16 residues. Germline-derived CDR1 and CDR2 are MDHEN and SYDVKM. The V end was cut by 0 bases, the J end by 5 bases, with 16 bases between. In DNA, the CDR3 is TGTGCCAGCAGTTTATGGTCGGTTGAGTGGGGATATGGCTACACCTTC. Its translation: CASSLWSVEWGYGYTF.

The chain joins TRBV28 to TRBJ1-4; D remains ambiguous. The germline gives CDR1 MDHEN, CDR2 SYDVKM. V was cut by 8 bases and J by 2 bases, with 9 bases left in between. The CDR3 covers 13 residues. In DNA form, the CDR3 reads TGTGCCAGCGAGAGAGCCACTAATGAAAAACTGTTTTTT. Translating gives CASERATNEKLFF.

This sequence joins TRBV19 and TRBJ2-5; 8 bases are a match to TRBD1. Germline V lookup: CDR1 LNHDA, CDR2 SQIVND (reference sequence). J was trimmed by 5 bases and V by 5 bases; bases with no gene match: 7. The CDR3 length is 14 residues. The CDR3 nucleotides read TGTGCCAGTAGTTCAGGACAGGGTGGGGAGACCCAGTACTTC. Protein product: CASSSGQGGETQYF.

The CDR3 sequence: CASSLGVRLGWYGYTF. In nucleotides, the CDR3 is TGTGCCAGCAGCTTAGGTGTTAGGCTGGGTTGGTATGGCTACACCTTC. The V call is TRBV7-3, the J call TRBJ1-2; no clear D. V lost 2 bases and J lost 5, with 18 bases in between. The CDR3 runs to 16 residues. Germline V gives CDR1 SGHTA, CDR2 FQGTGA.

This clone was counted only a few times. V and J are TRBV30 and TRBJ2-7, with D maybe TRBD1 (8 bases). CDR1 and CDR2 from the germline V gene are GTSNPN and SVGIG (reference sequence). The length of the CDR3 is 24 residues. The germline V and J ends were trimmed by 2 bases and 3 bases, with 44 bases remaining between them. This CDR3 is CAWSSNDLQGEGTSLSGKLYEQYF. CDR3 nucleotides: TGTGCCTGGAGTAGCAACGATCTACAGGGGGAGGGAACTAGCCTCAGTGGGAAACTCTACGAGCAGTACTTC.

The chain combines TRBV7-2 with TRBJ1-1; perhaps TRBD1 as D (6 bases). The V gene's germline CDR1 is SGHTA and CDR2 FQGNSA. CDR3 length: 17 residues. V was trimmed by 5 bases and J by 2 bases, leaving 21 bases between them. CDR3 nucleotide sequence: TGTGCCAGCAGCAAAGGGAGAGGGACACCAGGAAACACTGAAGCTTTCTTT. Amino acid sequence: CASSKGRGTPGNTEAFF.

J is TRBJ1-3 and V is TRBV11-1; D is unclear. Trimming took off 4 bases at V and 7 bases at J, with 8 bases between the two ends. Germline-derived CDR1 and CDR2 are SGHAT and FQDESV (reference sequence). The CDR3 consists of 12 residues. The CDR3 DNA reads TGTGCCAGCAGCTCAGTGGCGAACACCATATATTTT. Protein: CASSSVANTIYF.

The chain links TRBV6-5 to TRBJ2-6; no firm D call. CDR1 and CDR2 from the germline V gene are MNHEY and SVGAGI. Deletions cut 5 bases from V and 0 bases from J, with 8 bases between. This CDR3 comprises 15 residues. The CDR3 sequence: CASSADVSGANVLTF. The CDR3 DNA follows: TGTGCCAGCAGTGCCGACGTCTCTGGGGCCAACGTCCTGACTTTC.

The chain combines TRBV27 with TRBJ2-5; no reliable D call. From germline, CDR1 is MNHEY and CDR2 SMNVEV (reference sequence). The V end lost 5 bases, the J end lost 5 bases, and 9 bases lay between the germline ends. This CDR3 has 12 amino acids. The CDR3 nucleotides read TGTGCCAGCAGTCCCTCTGGGGAGACCCAGTACTTC. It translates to CASSPSGETQYF.

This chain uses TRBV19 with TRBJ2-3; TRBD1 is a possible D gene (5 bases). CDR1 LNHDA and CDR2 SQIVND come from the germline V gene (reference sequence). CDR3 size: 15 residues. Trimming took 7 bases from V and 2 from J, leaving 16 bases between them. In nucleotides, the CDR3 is TGTGCCAGTAACGCCGACAGAAAGTACACAGATACGCAGTATTTT. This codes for CASNADRKYTDTQYF.

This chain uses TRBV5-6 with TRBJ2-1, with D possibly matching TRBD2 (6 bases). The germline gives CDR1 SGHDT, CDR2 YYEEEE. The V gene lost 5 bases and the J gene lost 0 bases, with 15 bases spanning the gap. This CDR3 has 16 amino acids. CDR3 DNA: TGTGCCAGCAGTCCAGCCTTGACTAGCTCCTACAATGAGCAGTTCTTC. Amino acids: CASSPALTSSYNEQFF.

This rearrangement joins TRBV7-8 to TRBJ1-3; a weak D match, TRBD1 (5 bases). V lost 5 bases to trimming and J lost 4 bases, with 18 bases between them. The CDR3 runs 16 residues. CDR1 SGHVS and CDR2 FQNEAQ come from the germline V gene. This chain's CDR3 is CASSPVVSGQGNTIYF. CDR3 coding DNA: TGTGCCAGCAGCCCAGTCGTATCGGGGCAAGGAAACACCATATATTTT.

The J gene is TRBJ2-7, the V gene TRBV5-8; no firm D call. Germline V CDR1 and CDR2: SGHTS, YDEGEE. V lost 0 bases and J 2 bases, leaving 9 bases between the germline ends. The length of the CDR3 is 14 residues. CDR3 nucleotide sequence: TGTGCCAGCAGCTTGGGAGCTGGAACCTACGAGCAGTACTTC. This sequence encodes CASSLGAGTYEQYF. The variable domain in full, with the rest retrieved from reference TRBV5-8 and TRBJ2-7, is EAGVTQSPTHLIKTRGQQATLRCSPISGHTSVYWYQQALGLGLQFLLWYDEGEERNRGNFPPRFSGRQFPNYSSELNVNALELEDSALYLCASSLGAGTYEQYFGPGTRLTVT.

CDR3 nucleotides: TGTGCCAGCAGCTTGGGGGGATCTGGAAACACCATATATTTT. This sequence encodes CASSLGGSGNTIYF. This sequence joins TRBV7-8 and TRBJ1-3, with a weak D call TRBD1 (5 bases). Per germline, CDR1 SGHVS and CDR2 FQNEAQ. V was shortened by 3 bases and J by 1 base, with 7 bases between the two germline ends. This CDR3 is built from 14 residues.

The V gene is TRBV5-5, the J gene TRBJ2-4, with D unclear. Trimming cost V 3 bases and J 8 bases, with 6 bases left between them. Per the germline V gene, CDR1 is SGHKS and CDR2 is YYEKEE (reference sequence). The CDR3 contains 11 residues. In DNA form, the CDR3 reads TGTGCCAGCAGCTCCCCCCACATTCAGTACTTC. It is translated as CASSSPHIQYF.

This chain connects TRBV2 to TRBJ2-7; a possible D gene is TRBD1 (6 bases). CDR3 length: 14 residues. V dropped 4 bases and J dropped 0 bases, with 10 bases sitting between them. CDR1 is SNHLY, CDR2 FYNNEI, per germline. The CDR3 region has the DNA TGTGCCAGCAGTGCCCAGGGGAGCTCCTACGAGCAGTACTTC. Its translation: CASSAQGSSYEQYF.

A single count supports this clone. CDR3 nucleotides: TGTGCCAGCAGCTCGGGCGGGAGACCAGACTACGAGCAGTACTTC. Residues: CASSSGGRPDYEQYF. The chain couples TRBV5-4 to TRBJ2-7; 7 nucleotides match TRBD2. Unmatched junction bases numbered 9, after V lost 3 bases and J lost 3 bases. The CDR3 spans 15 residues. Germline V gene lookup returns CDR1 SGHNT and CDR2 YYREEE (reference sequence).